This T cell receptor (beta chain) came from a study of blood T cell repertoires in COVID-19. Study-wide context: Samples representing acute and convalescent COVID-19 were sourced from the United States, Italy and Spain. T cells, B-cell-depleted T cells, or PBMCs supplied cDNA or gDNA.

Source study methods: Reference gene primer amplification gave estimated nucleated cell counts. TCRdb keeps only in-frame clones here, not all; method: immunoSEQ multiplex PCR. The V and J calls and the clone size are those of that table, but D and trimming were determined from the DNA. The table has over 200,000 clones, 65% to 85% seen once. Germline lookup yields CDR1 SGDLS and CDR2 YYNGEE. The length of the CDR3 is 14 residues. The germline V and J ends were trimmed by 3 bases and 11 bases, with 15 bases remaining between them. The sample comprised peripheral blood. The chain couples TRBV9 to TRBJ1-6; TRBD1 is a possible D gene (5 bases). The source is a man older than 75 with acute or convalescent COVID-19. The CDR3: CASSGWDRGTPLHF. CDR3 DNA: TGTGCCAGCAGCGGCTGGGACCGGGGGACACCCCTCCACTTT.